This TCR beta chain was captured in a study of T cell responses to AZD1222 COVID-19 vaccine. The CDR3 contains 14 residues. Trimming removed 5 bases at V and 0 bases at J, with 10 bases between. Germline V gene lookup returns CDR1 SGHRS and CDR2 YFSETQ. Some clones are missing from TCRdb's copy, which holds only in-frame ones; the method was immunoSEQ multiplex PCR. In the table there are some 90,000 clones, 70% to 90% of which are singletons. V and J are TRBV5-1 and TRBJ2-3; tentative D call: TRBD1 (6 bases). Material: peripheral blood, obtained 28 days after the second AZD1222 dose. The clonotype originates from an adult who received the AZD1222 COVID-19 vaccine. CDR3 sequence reads: CASRTGWSTDTQYF. The CDR3 nucleotides are TGCGCCAGCAGGACAGGTTGGAGCACAGATACGCAGTATTTT.